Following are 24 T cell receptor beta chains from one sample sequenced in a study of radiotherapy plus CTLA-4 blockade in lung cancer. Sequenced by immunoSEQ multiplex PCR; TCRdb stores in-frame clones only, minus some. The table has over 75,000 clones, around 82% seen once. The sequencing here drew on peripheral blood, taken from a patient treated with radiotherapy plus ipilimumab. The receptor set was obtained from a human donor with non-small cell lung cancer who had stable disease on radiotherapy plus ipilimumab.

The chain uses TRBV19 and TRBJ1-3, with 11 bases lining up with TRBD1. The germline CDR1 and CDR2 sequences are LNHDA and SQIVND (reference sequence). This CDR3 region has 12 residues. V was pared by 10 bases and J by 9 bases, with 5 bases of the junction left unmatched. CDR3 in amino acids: CATGQGVATIYF. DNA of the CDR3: TGTGCCACGGGACAGGGGGTTGCCACCATATATTTT.

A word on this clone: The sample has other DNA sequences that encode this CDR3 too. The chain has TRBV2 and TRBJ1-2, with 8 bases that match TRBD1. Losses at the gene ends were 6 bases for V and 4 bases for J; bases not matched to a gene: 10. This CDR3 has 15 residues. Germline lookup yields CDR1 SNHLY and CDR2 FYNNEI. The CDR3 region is CASSATGQGFYGYTF. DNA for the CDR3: TGTGCCAGCAGCGCCACCGGACAGGGATTCTATGGCTACACCTTC.

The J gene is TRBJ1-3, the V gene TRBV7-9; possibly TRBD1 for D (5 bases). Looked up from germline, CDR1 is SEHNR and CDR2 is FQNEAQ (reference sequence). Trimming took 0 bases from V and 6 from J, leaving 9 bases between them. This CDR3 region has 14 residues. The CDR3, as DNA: TGTGCCAGCAGCTTAGCGGGGGTAGAAAACACCATATATTTT. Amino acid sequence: CASSLAGVENTIYF. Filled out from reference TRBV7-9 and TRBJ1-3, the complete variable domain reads DTGVSQNPRHKITKRGQNVTFRCDPISEHNRLYWYRQTLGQGPEFLTYFQNEAQLEKSRLLSDRFSAERPKGSFSTLEIQRTEQGDSAMYLCASSLAGVENTIYFGEGSWLTVV.

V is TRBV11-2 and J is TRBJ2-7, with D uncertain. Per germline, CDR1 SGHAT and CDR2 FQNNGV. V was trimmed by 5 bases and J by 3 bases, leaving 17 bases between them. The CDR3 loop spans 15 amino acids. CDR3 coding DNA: TGTGCCAGCAGCCATACTCTTGAGCTTAACTACGAGCAGTACTTC. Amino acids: CASSHTLELNYEQYF. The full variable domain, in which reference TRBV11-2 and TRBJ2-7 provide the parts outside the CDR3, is EAGVAQSPRYKIIEKRQSVAFWCNPISGHATLYWYQQILGQGPKLLIQFQNNGVVDDSQLPKDRFSAERLKGVDSTLKIQPAKLEDSAVYLCASSHTLELNYEQYFGPGTRLTVT.

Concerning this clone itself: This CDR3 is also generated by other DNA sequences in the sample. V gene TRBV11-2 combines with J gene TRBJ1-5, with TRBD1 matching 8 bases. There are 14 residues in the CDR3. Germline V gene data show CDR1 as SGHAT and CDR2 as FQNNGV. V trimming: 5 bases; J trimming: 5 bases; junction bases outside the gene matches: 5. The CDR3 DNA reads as TGTGCCAGCAGCGCCGACAGGGGCGATCAGCCCCAGCATTTT. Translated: CASSADRGDQPQHF.

This CDR3 reads CASSRGLAGGPGTGELFF. As DNA, the CDR3 is TGTGCCAGCAGCCGCGGACTAGCGGGAGGGCCGGGCACCGGGGAGCTGTTTTTT. The chain employs TRBV5-4 and TRBJ2-2, with TRBD2 identical over 15 bases. The germline V gene encodes CDR1 SGHNT and CDR2 YYREEE (reference sequence). The CDR3 has 18 residues. With 4 bases clipped from V and 4 bases from J, the junction kept 8 bases outside the gene matches. Using reference TRBV5-4 and TRBJ2-2 for the parts outside the CDR3, the full variable domain is ETGVTQSPTHLIKTRGQQVTLRCSSQSGHNTVSWYQQALGQGPQFIFQYYREEENGRGNFPPRFSGLQFPNYSSELNVNALELDDSALYLCASSRGLAGGPGTGELFFGEGSRLTVL.

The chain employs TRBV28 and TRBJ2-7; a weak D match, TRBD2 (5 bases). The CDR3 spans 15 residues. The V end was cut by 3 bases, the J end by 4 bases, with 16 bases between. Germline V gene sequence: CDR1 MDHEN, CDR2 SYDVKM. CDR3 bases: TGTGCCAGCAGTTTGTCGGGTGGACTCTCTTACGAGCAGTACTTC. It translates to CASSLSGGLSYEQYF.

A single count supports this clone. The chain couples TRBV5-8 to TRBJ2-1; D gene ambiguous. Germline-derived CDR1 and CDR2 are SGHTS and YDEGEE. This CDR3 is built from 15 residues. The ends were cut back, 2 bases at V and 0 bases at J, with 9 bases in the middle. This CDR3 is CASSLGQTSYNEQFF. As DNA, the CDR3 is TGTGCCAGCAGCTTAGGGCAGACCTCCTACAATGAGCAGTTCTTC.

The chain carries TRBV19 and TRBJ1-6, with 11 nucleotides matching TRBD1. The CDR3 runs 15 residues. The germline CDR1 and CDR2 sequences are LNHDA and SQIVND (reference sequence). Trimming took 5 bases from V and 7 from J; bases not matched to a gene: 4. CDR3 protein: CASSLRTGGNSPLHF. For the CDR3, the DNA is TGTGCCAGTAGTCTTCGGACAGGGGGCAATTCACCCCTCCACTTT.

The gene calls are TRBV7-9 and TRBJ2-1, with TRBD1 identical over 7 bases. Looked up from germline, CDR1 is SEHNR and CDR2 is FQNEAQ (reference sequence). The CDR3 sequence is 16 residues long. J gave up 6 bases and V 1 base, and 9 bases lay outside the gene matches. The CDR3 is CASSLERGPWGNEQFF. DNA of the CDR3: TGTGCCAGCAGCTTAGAAAGGGGGCCTTGGGGCAATGAGCAGTTCTTC.

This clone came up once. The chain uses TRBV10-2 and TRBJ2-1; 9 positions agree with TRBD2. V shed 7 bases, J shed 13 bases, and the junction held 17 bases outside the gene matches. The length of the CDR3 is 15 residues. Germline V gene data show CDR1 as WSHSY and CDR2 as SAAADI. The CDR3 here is CASTLEAGGQVGQFF. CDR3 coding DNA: TGCGCCAGCACCCTGGAGGCGGGGGGGCAGGTGGGACAGTTCTTC.

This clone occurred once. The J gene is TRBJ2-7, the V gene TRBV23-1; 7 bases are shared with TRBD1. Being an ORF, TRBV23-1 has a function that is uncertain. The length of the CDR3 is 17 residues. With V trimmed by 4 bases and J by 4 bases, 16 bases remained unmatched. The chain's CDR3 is CASSLFDPDRVGYEQYF. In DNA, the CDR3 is TGCGCCAGCAGTCTCTTCGACCCCGACAGGGTGGGGTACGAGCAGTACTTC.

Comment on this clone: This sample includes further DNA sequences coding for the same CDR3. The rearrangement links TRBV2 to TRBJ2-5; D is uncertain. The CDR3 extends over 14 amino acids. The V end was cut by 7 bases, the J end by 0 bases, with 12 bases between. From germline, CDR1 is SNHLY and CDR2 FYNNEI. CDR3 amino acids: CASNGGTYQETQYF. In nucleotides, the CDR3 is TGTGCCAGCAACGGCGGCACCTACCAAGAGACCCAGTACTTC. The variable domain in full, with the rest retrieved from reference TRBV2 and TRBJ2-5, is EPEVTQTPSHQVTQMGQEVILRCVPISNHLYFYWYRQILGQKVEFLVSFYNNEISEKSEIFDDQFSVERPDGSNFTLKIRSTKLEDSAMYFCASNGGTYQETQYFGPGTRLLVL.

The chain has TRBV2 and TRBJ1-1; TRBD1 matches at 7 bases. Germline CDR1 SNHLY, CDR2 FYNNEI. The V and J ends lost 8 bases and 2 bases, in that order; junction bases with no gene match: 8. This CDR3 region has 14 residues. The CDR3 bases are TGTGCCAGCGCCAGAGGGGGCGTCAACACTGAAGCTTTCTTT. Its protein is CASARGGVNTEAFF.

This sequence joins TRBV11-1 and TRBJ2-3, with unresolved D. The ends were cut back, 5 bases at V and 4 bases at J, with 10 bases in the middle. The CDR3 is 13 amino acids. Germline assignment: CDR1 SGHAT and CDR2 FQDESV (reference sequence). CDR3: CASSPRAPDTQYF. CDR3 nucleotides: TGTGCCAGCAGCCCCCGGGCCCCAGATACGCAGTATTTT.

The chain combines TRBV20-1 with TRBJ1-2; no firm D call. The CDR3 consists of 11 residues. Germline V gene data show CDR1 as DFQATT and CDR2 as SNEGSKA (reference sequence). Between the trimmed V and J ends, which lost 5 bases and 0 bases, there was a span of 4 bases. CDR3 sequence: CSARPNYGYTF. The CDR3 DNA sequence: TGCAGTGCTCGACCTAACTATGGCTACACCTTC.

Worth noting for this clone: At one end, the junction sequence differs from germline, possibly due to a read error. The CDR3 reads CVSSPGQWGYTF. In DNA, the CDR3 is TGCGTCAGCAGCCCCGGACAGTGGGGCTACACCTTC. This sequence joins TRBV5-1 and TRBJ1-2, with D tentatively TRBD1 (6 bases). CDR3 length: 12 amino acids. The germline V gene has CDR1 SGHRS and CDR2 YFSETQ. The full variable domain, with the rest looked up from reference TRBV5-1 and TRBJ1-2, is KAGVTQTPRYLIKTRGQQVTLSCSPISGHRSVSWYQQTPGQGLQFLFEYFSETQRNKGNFPGRFSGRQFSNSRSEMNVSTLELGDSALYLCVSSPGQWGYTFGSGTRLTVV.

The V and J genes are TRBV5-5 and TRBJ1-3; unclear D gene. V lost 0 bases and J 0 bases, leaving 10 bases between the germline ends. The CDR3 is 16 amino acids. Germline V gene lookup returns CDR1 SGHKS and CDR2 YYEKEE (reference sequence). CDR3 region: CASSLAGRDSGNTIYF. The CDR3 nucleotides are TGTGCCAGCAGCTTGGCAGGACGGGACTCTGGAAACACCATATATTTT. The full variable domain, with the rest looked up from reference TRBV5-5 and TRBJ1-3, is DAGVTQSPTHLIKTRGQQVTLRCSPISGHKSVSWYQQVLGQGPQFIFQYYEKEERGRGNFPDRFSARQFPNYSSELNVNALLLGDSALYLCASSLAGRDSGNTIYFGEGSWLTVV.

The CDR3 protein is CASSEITGANVLTF. CDR3 nucleotides: TGTGCCAGCAGTGAAATAACTGGGGCCAACGTCCTGACTTTC. V gene TRBV28 combines with J gene TRBJ2-6; D not resolved. V lost 5 bases and J 2 bases, leaving 7 bases between the germline ends. Germline V gene lookup returns CDR1 MDHEN and CDR2 SYDVKM. The CDR3 is 14 amino acids.

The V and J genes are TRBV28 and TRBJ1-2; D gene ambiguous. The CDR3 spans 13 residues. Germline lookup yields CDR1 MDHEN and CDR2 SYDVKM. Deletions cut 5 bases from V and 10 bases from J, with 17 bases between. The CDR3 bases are TGTGCCAGCAGTCCAGGAGTGTCCCCAGCCTACACCTTC. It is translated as CASSPGVSPAYTF.

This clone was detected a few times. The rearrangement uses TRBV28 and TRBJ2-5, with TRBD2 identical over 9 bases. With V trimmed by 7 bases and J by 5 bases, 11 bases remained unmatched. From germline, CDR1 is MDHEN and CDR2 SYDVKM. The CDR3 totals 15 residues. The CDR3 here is CASTSRGRAGETQYF. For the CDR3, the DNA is TGTGCCAGCACCTCACGCGGGAGGGCGGGGGAGACCCAGTACTTC.

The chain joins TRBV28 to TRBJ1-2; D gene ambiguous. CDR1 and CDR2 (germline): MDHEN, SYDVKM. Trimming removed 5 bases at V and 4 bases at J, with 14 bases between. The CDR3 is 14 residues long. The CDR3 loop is CASSPRARPYGYTF. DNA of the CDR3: TGTGCCAGCAGTCCCCGTGCCCGGCCCTATGGCTACACCTTC.

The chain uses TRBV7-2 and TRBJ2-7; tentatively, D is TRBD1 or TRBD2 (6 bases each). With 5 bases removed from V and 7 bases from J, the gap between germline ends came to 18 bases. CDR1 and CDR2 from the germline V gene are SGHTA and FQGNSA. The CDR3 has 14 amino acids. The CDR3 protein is CASSPSWGAGEQYF. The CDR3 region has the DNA TGTGCCAGCAGCCCCTCCTGGGGGGCGGGTGAGCAGTACTTC.

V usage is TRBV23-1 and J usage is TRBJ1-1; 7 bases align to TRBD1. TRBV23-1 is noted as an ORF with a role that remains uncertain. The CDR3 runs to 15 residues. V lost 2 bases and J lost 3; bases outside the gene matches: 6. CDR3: CASSQKGRGDTEAFF. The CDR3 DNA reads TGCGCCAGCAGTCAAAAGGGCAGGGGGGACACTGAAGCTTTCTTT.